This passage covers 2 T cell receptor beta chains from one sample sequenced in a study of T cell responses to AZD1222 COVID-19 vaccine. The method was immunoSEQ multiplex PCR; TCRdb's version includes in-frame clones alone and lacks a portion of them. The data hold over 120,000 clones, with around 90% observed a single time. The sequencing here drew on peripheral blood, taken on day 0 of AZD1222 vaccination. These receptors were obtained from an adult in good health.

The chain has TRBV5-1 and TRBJ1-6; 9 positions match TRBD1. Trimming removed 4 bases from V and 6 bases from J; junction bases left unmatched: 2. The CDR3 sequence is 14 residues long. The germline V gene has CDR1 SGHRS and CDR2 YFSETQ. DNA for the CDR3: TGCGCCAGCAGCGGGGACAGGGCTAATTCACCCCTCCACTTT. Translated, it gives CASSGDRANSPLHF. Together with reference TRBV5-1 and TRBJ1-6, the CDR3 gives the full variable domain: KAGVTQTPRYLIKTRGQQVTLSCSPISGHRSVSWYQQTPGQGLQFLFEYFSETQRNKGNFPGRFSGRQFSNSRSEMNVSTLELGDSALYLCASSGDRANSPLHFGNGTRLTVT.

The chain uses TRBV12-3 or TRBV12-4 and TRBJ1-3; D is unclear. CDR3 length: 13 residues. V was shortened by 10 bases and J by 4 bases, with 14 bases between the two germline ends. In nucleotides, the CDR3 is TGTGCCACCGGACGACGGACGGGAAACACCATATATTTT. This sequence encodes CATGRRTGNTIYF.